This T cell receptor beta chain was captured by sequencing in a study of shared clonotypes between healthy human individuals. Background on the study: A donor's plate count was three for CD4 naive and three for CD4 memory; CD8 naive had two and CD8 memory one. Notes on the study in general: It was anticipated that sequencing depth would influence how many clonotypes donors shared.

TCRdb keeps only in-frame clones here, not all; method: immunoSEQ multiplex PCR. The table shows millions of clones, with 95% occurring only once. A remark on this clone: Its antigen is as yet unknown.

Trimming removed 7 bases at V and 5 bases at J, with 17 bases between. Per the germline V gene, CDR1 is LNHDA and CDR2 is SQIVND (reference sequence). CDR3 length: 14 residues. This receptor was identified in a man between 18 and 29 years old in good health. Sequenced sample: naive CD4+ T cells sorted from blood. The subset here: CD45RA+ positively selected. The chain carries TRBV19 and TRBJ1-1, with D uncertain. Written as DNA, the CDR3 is TGTGCCAGTAATAGGAAGGGTCTAGAAACTGAAGCTTTCTTT. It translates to CASNRKGLETEAFF.